This is a list of T cell receptor beta chains from one sample in a study of shared clonotypes between healthy human individuals. The method was immunoSEQ multiplex PCR; TCRdb's version includes in-frame clones alone and lacks a portion of them. The sample lists about 1.9 million clones; roughly 95% were seen once. Sequencing used naive CD8+ T cells from PBMCs. These receptors were taken from a man aged 18-30 years in good health. Some clones in this sample may be carry-over from other donors' samples. CDR3s include the opening cysteine and the closing phenylalanine or tryptophan. The order of the fields is clone size, V gene, D gene, J gene, CDR3 DNA, CDR3 protein. D genes are given only for firm matches. Size values are once, few and many counts, or a class for expanded clones, and some rows have none.

abundance: .; v_gene: TRBV29-1; d_gene: TRBD2; j_gene: TRBJ2-3; CDR3nt: TGCAGCGTTTGGGGCGGGAGCTTAGCAGATACGCAGTATTTT; CDR3aa: CSVWGGSLADTQYF
abundance: .; v_gene: TRBV5-1; d_gene: .; j_gene: TRBJ1-2; CDR3nt: TGCGCCAGCAGGATGACAGATAACTATGGCTACACCTTC; CDR3aa: CASRMTDNYGYTF
abundance: .; v_gene: TRBV28; d_gene: .; j_gene: TRBJ2-7; CDR3nt: TGTGCCAGCCTTTCTTCAGGGAGCTCCTACGAGCAGTACTTC; CDR3aa: CASLSSGSSYEQYF
abundance: .; v_gene: TRBV19; d_gene: .; j_gene: TRBJ2-2; CDR3nt: TGTGCCAGTACCCCGCCGGGGCGCGACACCGGGGAGCTGTTTTTT; CDR3aa: CASTPPGRDTGELFF
abundance: .; v_gene: TRBV10-2; d_gene: .; j_gene: TRBJ2-3; CDR3nt: TGCGCCAGCAGACTCACAGATACGCAGTATTTT; CDR3aa: CASRLTDTQYF
abundance: .; v_gene: TRBV6-1; d_gene: TRBD1; j_gene: TRBJ2-5; CDR3nt: TGTGCCTCCTGGGACAGGGAGCTACAGACCCAGTACTTC; CDR3aa: CASWDRELQTQYF
abundance: .; v_gene: TRBV5-1; d_gene: TRBD1; j_gene: TRBJ2-7; CDR3nt: TGCGCCAGCAGGGACAGGGATGACGAGCAGTACTTC; CDR3aa: CASRDRDDEQYF
abundance: .; v_gene: TRBV19; d_gene: .; j_gene: TRBJ1-5; CDR3nt: TGTGCCAGTAGTACGGACATTACTGGAAGTCAGCCCCAGCATTTT; CDR3aa: CASSTDITGSQPQHF
abundance: .; v_gene: TRBV5-1; d_gene: .; j_gene: TRBJ1-2; CDR3nt: TGCGCCAGCAGCTTGGGTAGGCAAGACTATGGCTACACCTTC; CDR3aa: CASSLGRQDYGYTF
abundance: .; v_gene: TRBV19; d_gene: .; j_gene: TRBJ1-5; CDR3nt: TGTGCCAGTAGTATCCGGGACGTTAATCAGCCCCAGCATTTT; CDR3aa: CASSIRDVNQPQHF
abundance: .; v_gene: TRBV27; d_gene: .; j_gene: TRBJ2-7; CDR3nt: TGTGCCAGCCCTGTGGATAAAAACAACTACGAGCAGTACTTC; CDR3aa: CASPVDKNNYEQYF
abundance: .; v_gene: TRBV19; d_gene: .; j_gene: TRBJ1-1; CDR3nt: TGTGCCAGTAGTATTGCAGGGCGGACTGAAGCTTTCTTT; CDR3aa: CASSIAGRTEAFF
abundance: .; v_gene: TRBV27; d_gene: TRBD2; j_gene: TRBJ2-7; CDR3nt: TGTGCCTGCGGGAGGAACGAGCAGTACTTC; CDR3aa: CACGRNEQYF
abundance: .; v_gene: TRBV11-2; d_gene: TRBD1; j_gene: TRBJ2-2; CDR3nt: TGTGCCAGCAGCTCCAGACAGGGGGTAACCGGGGAGCTGTTTTTT; CDR3aa: CASSSRQGVTGELFF
abundance: once; v_gene: TRBV4-1; d_gene: .; j_gene: TRBJ2-1; CDR3nt: TGCGCCAGCAGCCAAGGTATTATAAGTTACAATGAGCAGTTCTTC; CDR3aa: CASSQGIISYNEQFF